A selection of T cell receptor beta chains follows, all from one sample in a study of blood T cell repertoires in COVID-19. This table comes from immunoSEQ multiplex PCR, and its TCRdb copy is limited to in-frame clones, with some not included. The sample holds approximately 240,000 clones, roughly 90% seen once. What was sequenced was peripheral blood. The source of these receptors is a woman in her thirties or forties who had recovered from COVID-19. CDR3s include the opening cysteine and the closing phenylalanine or tryptophan. Each record gives: V gene, J gene, D gene, clone size, CDR3 protein, CDR3 DNA. A D gene is named only where the DNA matches it firmly. Size tells how often a clone was seen (once, few, many) or the class of an expanded clone, and some rows leave it out.

TRBV19	TRBJ1-1	-	-	CASSIAHGNTEAFF	TGTGCCAGTAGTATAGCCCACGGGAACACTGAAGCTTTCTTT
TRBV5-4	TRBJ2-5	TRBD2	-	CASSSEGTRGETQYF	TGTGCCAGCAGCTCGGAGGGGACTAGAGGAGAGACCCAGTACTTC
TRBV11-3	TRBJ2-5	TRBD1	-	CASSPRQGPQETQYF	TGTGCCAGCAGCCCTCGACAGGGACCTCAAGAGACCCAGTACTTC
TRBV5-1	TRBJ2-3	TRBD2	-	CASSLGGAGETSTDTQYF	TGCGCCAGCAGCTTGGGAGGAGCGGGGGAAACTAGCACAGATACGCAGTATTTT
TRBV20-1	TRBJ2-3	-	-	CSASLRQGTDTQYF	TGCAGTGCTAGTTTGAGACAGGGCACAGATACGCAGTATTTT
TRBV3-1/TRBV3-2	TRBJ2-2	TRBD1	-	CASSHRQGAVTGELFF	TGTGCCAGCAGCCACCGACAGGGGGCGGTCACCGGGGAGCTGTTTTTT
TRBV24-1	TRBJ2-1	TRBD1	-	CATSDPQDRGPYNEQFF	TGTGCCACCAGTGATCCCCAGGACAGGGGGCCTTACAATGAGCAGTTCTTC
TRBV27	TRBJ1-2	-	-	CASSLSQVNYGYTF	TGTGCCAGCAGTCTTTCACAGGTGAACTATGGCTACACCTTC
TRBV19	TRBJ2-1	TRBD1	once	CASSDPGTGRYNEQFF	TGTGCCAGTAGTGACCCCGGGACAGGGAGATACAATGAGCAGTTCTTC
TRBV28	TRBJ2-6	-	-	CASSFPTGANVLTF	TGTGCCAGCAGTTTCCCCACTGGGGCCAACGTCCTGACTTTC
TRBV7-8	TRBJ2-7	TRBD2	-	CASSLGLAGYEQYF	TGTGCCAGCAGCTTAGGGCTAGCGGGCTACGAGCAGTACTTC
TRBV24-1	TRBJ2-5	-	once	CATSEGALGGETQYF	TGTGCCACCAGCGAGGGGGCGCTTGGGGGGGAGACCCAGTACTTC
TRBV18	TRBJ1-2	-	-	CASSPLMGEAYGYTF	TGTGCCAGCTCACCATTGATGGGGGAGGCCTATGGCTACACCTTC
TRBV28	TRBJ2-5	TRBD2	-	CASSLELAGGKETQYF	TGTGCCAGCAGTTTAGAACTAGCGGGGGGGAAAGAGACCCAGTACTTC
TRBV20-1	TRBJ1-2	-	-	CSASLRGGYTF	TGCAGTGCTAGCCTCCGGGGTGGCTACACCTTC
TRBV9	TRBJ1-2	-	many	CASSGPTGRDYGYTF	TGTGCCAGCAGCGGCCCGACCGGGAGAGACTATGGCTACACCTTC
TRBV9	TRBJ1-5	TRBD1	-	CASSVIQRQGNQPQHF	TGTGCCAGCAGCGTAATCCAAAGACAGGGAAATCAGCCCCAGCATTTT
TRBV30	TRBJ1-3	-	-	CAWSSGGGTGNTIYF	TGTGCCTGGAGTTCGGGCGGAGGCACAGGAAACACCATATATTTT
TRBV11-2	TRBJ2-7	TRBD1	-	CASTWTGVYEQYF	TGTGCCAGCACCTGGACAGGGGTCTACGAGCAGTACTTC
TRBV19	TRBJ2-1	TRBD2	-	CANPHSGSESEQFF	TGTGCCAACCCTCATAGCGGGAGTGAGAGTGAGCAGTTCTTC
TRBV3-1/TRBV3-2	TRBJ1-6	TRBD1	-	CASSQEQGNSPLHF	TGTGCCAGCAGCCAAGAACAGGGGAATTCACCCCTCCACTTT
TRBV29-1	TRBJ2-3	-	-	CSVVVATDTQYF	TGCAGCGTTGTTGTAGCGACAGATACGCAGTATTTT
TRBV27	TRBJ2-1	TRBD2	-	CASSPVSGGAYNEQFF	TGTGCCAGCAGCCCAGTGTCCGGGGGGGCCTACAATGAGCAGTTCTTC
TRBV7-9	TRBJ2-5	TRBD1	-	CASSLVGTVQETQYF	TGTGCCAGCAGCTTAGTGGGGACAGTCCAAGAGACCCAGTACTTC
TRBV7-2	TRBJ2-7	TRBD2	-	CASSPWAGTSDEQYF	TGTGCCAGCAGCCCATGGGCCGGGACTAGCGACGAGCAGTACTTC
TRBV9	TRBJ2-5	TRBD2	-	CASSVSSGRLLETQYF	TGTGCCAGCAGCGTATCGAGCGGGAGACTTCTTGAGACCCAGTACTTC
TRBV11-3	TRBJ1-2	TRBD1	-	CASRQTGTGGLAENGYTF	TGTGCCAGCAGACAGACCGGGACAGGGGGTTTAGCGGAGAATGGCTACACCTTC
TRBV28	TRBJ2-7	TRBD2	-	CASRRGGYYEQYF	TGTGCCAGCAGACGCGGGGGGTACTACGAGCAGTACTTC
TRBV11-1	TRBJ1-2	-	-	CASSRDRRGDGYTF	TGTGCCAGCAGCCGCGACAGGAGAGGGGATGGCTACACCTTC
TRBV7-9	TRBJ2-7	-	-	CASSFNRDYEQYF	TGTGCCAGCAGCTTCAACAGGGACTACGAGCAGTACTTC
TRBV11-2	TRBJ1-6	-	many	CASSLAGLYSPLHF	TGTGCCAGCAGCTTAGCCGGACTCTATTCACCCCTCCACTTT
TRBV18	TRBJ1-5	TRBD1	-	CASSPYGQAGGSNQPQHF	TGTGCCAGCTCACCATACGGACAGGCCGGGGGCAGCAATCAGCCCCAGCATTTT
TRBV7-3	TRBJ2-1	TRBD2	few	CASSTGLAGQNEQFF	TGTGCCAGCAGCACAGGACTAGCGGGACAGAATGAGCAGTTCTTC
TRBV5-1	TRBJ1-3	TRBD1	many	CASSLGIRQGAGNTIYF	TGCGCCAGCAGCTTGGGAATCCGACAGGGAGCTGGAAACACCATATATTTT
TRBV9	TRBJ2-1	TRBD2	-	CASSVAGTSNEQFF	TGTGCCAGCAGCGTAGCCGGGACTAGCAATGAGCAGTTCTTC
TRBV19	TRBJ2-3	TRBD2	once	CASSTGRGTDTQYF	TGTGCCAGTAGTACAGGGAGGGGCACAGATACGCAGTATTTT
TRBV3-1/TRBV3-2	TRBJ2-7	TRBD1	-	CASSQFPPGQGPYEQYF	TGTGCCAGCAGCCAATTCCCTCCGGGACAGGGACCCTACGAGCAGTACTTC
TRBV5-1	TRBJ1-6	-	once	CASSLSVVSNSPLHF	TGCGCCAGCAGCTTGAGTGTCGTCAGTAATTCACCCCTCCACTTT
TRBV6-5	TRBJ1-2	-	-	CASSYARYDYGYTF	TGTGCCAGCAGTTACGCGCGCTACGACTATGGCTACACCTTC
TRBV7-2	TRBJ2-3	-	-	CASSPQAAVSTDTQYF	TGTGCCAGCAGCCCACAAGCGGCAGTAAGCACAGATACGCAGTATTTT
TRBV7-2	TRBJ2-1	TRBD2	-	CASSLFSSGGRNEQFF	TGTGCCAGCAGCTTATTCTCCAGCGGGGGAAGGAATGAGCAGTTCTTC
TRBV19	TRBJ2-1	TRBD1	-	CASSTLTGTGKAGEQFF	TGTGCCAGTAGTACCCTCACCGGGACAGGGAAGGCGGGTGAGCAGTTCTTC
TRBV6-1	TRBJ2-3	TRBD2	-	CASSEETSGGVTDTQYF	TGTGCCAGCAGTGAAGAGACTAGCGGGGGTGTCACAGATACGCAGTATTTT
TRBV27	TRBJ2-1	-	-	CASRISGYNEQFF	TGTGCCAGCAGAATCTCAGGGTACAATGAGCAGTTCTTC
TRBV30	TRBJ1-6	TRBD1	-	CAWSDGTGISYNSPLHF	TGTGCCTGGAGTGACGGGACAGGAATCTCCTATAATTCACCCCTCCACTTT
TRBV7-9	TRBJ2-7	TRBD1	-	CASSFQDRGQYF	TGTGCCAGCAGCTTTCAGGACAGGGGGCAGTACTTC
TRBV2	TRBJ1-2	TRBD1	-	CASSEAPGQIYGYTF	TGTGCCAGCAGTGAAGCCCCGGGACAGATCTATGGCTACACCTTC
TRBV5-1	TRBJ2-7	TRBD1	-	CASSLGSGGLDEQYF	TGCGCCAGCAGCTTGGGCTCAGGGGGCCTCGACGAGCAGTACTTC
TRBV28	TRBJ1-2	-	-	CASSTALKRYGYTF	TGTGCCAGCAGTACAGCCTTAAAACGCTATGGCTACACCTTC
TRBV4-2	TRBJ1-2	TRBD1	-	CASSHKQGAGNYGYTF	TGTGCCAGCAGCCATAAACAGGGGGCCGGTAACTATGGCTACACCTTC
TRBV2	TRBJ2-3	-	-	CASSAGHLSTDTQYF	TGTGCCAGCAGTGCGGGACACCTGAGCACAGATACGCAGTATTTT
TRBV9	TRBJ2-3	TRBD2	few	CASSVGGLASSTDTQYF	TGTGCCAGCAGCGTAGGGGGACTAGCGAGCAGCACAGATACGCAGTATTTT
TRBV5-1	TRBJ2-7	TRBD2	-	CASSLEGLAAYEQYF	TGCGCCAGCAGCTTGGAAGGACTAGCGGCCTACGAGCAGTACTTC
TRBV30	TRBJ1-5	TRBD1	once	CAWSRQGDQPQHF	TGTGCCTGGAGCCGACAGGGGGATCAGCCCCAGCATTTT
TRBV15	TRBJ2-7	TRBD1	-	CATRDRGDYEQYF	TGTGCCACGCGGGACAGGGGAGACTACGAGCAGTACTTC
TRBV6-5	TRBJ2-1	TRBD1	-	CASSYDRGSFDEQFF	TGTGCCAGCAGTTACGACAGGGGCTCGTTCGATGAGCAGTTCTTC
TRBV29-1	TRBJ2-3	TRBD1	few	CSATGGAVDTQYF	TGCAGCGCCACAGGGGGCGCGGTAGATACGCAGTATTTT
TRBV18	TRBJ2-7	-	-	CASSPNRYEGQYF	TGTGCCAGCTCCCCAAACCGATACGAGGGGCAGTACTTC
TRBV7-2	TRBJ2-7	TRBD1	-	CASSLAGVTGGYEQYF	TGTGCCAGCAGCTTAGCAGGGGTTACAGGGGGATACGAGCAGTACTTC